The source of this T cell receptor beta chain is a study of blood T cell repertoires in COVID-19. Study context: Both acute and convalescent COVID-19 samples were obtained from the United States, Italy and Spain. Nucleic acid was either cDNA or gDNA, and it came from T cells, B-cell-depleted T cells, or PBMCs.

Trimming removed 0 bases at V and 9 bases at J, with 14 bases between. The CDR3 sequence is 15 residues long. CDR1 and CDR2 (germline): LNHDA, SQIVND (reference sequence). Original processing methods: Amplified reference gene primers provided the basis for estimating nucleated cell counts. Measured with immunoSEQ multiplex PCR; TCRdb has only the in-frame clones, and not every one. The D gene and trimming were derived from the DNA, and the V and J assignments and clone size from that table. The sample has 100,000 or so clones; about 90% are singletons. The sample consisted of peripheral blood. The sequence was collected from a woman between 45 and 65 years old in a cohort sampled during active COVID-19. The J gene is TRBJ1-4, the V gene TRBV19, with TRBD1 as a possible D gene (5 bases). For the CDR3, the DNA is TGTGCCAGTAGTATAGAGGGGCAGGCCTCCCAAAAACTGTTTTTT. Translation: CASSIEGQASQKLFF.